The 23 T cell receptor beta chains in this list originate from one sample, sequenced in a study of PD-1 blockade in classical Hodgkin lymphoma. The assay was immunoSEQ multiplex PCR, and TCRdb's table has in-frame clones only and misses some. Here the sample spans around 9,200 clones, 84% being singletons. Relapse after autologous stem cell transplantation occurred in every patient, and brentuximab vedotin exposure varied. Magnetic depletion of unwanted cells isolated CD4+ T cells from thawed PBMCs. The sample was CD4+ T cells from blood, taken at baseline. These TCRs come from a human donor with classical Hodgkin lymphoma.

This clone was detected a few times. The genes are TRBV30 and TRBJ1-2, with unresolved D. V shed 1 base and J shed 8 bases, with 14 bases lying between them. The CDR3 is 13 amino acids. CDR1 and CDR2 from the germline V gene are GTSNPN and SVGIG (reference sequence). The CDR3 nucleotides read TGTGCCTGGAGTGCTCTCCCAGGAGAAGGCTACACCTTC. This gives the protein CAWSALPGEGYTF.

The V and J genes are TRBV19 and TRBJ2-2; D is perhaps TRBD2 (5 bases). Trimming removed 8 bases at V and 4 bases at J, with 17 bases between. Germline values: CDR1 LNHDA, CDR2 SQIVND (reference sequence). CDR3 size: 15 residues. The CDR3 bases are TGTGCCAGTCAGGAGGTGGGATTAAGCACCGGGGAGCTGTTTTTT. This translates into CASQEVGLSTGELFF.

The chain has TRBV7-9 and TRBJ2-3; D tentatively fits TRBD1 or TRBD2 (5 bases each). The CDR3 is made up of 14 amino acids. Trimming cost V 5 bases and J 0 bases, with 9 bases left between them. Germline CDR1 and CDR2: SEHNR and FQNEAQ (reference sequence). In DNA form, the CDR3 reads TGTGCCAGCAGCCCCCGGGACAGCACAGATACGCAGTATTTT. It translates to CASSPRDSTDTQYF.

DNA for the CDR3: TGTGCCAACACCGGGGGGCTTAGCAATCAGCCCCAGCATTTT. Translated: CANTGGLSNQPQHF. The chain uses TRBV19 and TRBJ1-5; maybe TRBD1 (6 bases). Looked up from germline, CDR1 is LNHDA and CDR2 is SQIVND (reference sequence). The CDR3 consists of 14 residues. V lost 10 bases and J lost 0, with 13 bases in between.

This clone turned up a few times. The rearrangement links TRBV19 to TRBJ1-5, with a weak D call TRBD1 (6 bases). Trimming cost V 3 bases and J 1 base, with 10 bases left between them. There are 15 residues in the CDR3. Per germline, CDR1 LNHDA and CDR2 SQIVND (reference sequence). CDR3 protein: CASSMDRGSNQPQHF. CDR3 coding DNA: TGTGCCAGTAGTATGGACAGAGGGAGCAATCAGCCCCAGCATTTT.

The V call is TRBV6-1, the J call TRBJ2-7; 9 bases match TRBD1. CDR3 size: 13 residues. Germline V gene sequence: CDR1 MNHNS, CDR2 SASEGT. After removal of 6 bases from V and 5 bases from J, the junction contained 5 bases not matched to a gene. In nucleotides, the CDR3 is TGTGCCAGCAGAAATACAGGGGGCGACGAGCAGTACTTC. Amino acid sequence: CASRNTGGDEQYF.

This chain connects TRBV20-1 to TRBJ1-2; D is undetermined. With 4 bases removed from V and 14 bases from J, the gap between germline ends came to 11 bases. Per germline, CDR1 DFQATT and CDR2 SNEGSKA (reference sequence). The CDR3 loop spans 9 amino acids. Here the CDR3 DNA reads TGCAGTGCTATCAATGCTGGAACCTTC. The encoded protein is CSAINAGTF.

V and J are TRBV13 and TRBJ2-6, with 8 bases matching TRBD1. This CDR3 has 17 residues. Germline CDR1 is PRHDT and CDR2 is FYEKMQ (reference sequence). The ends lost 2 bases at V and 7 bases at J; junction bases unmatched: 10. The chain's CDR3 is CASSLLVTGGVANVLTF. The CDR3 coding sequence is TGTGCCAGCAGCTTATTGGTTACAGGGGGAGTAGCCAACGTCCTGACTTTC.

The chain employs TRBV28 and TRBJ2-3; D is uncertain. V dropped 5 bases and J dropped 2 bases, with 8 bases sitting between them. From germline, CDR1 is MDHEN and CDR2 SYDVKM. The CDR3 runs 13 residues. CDR3 sequence (DNA): TGTGCCAGCAGTCCCGGGCTCACAGATACGCAGTATTTT. As protein: CASSPGLTDTQYF.

The count of this clone is one. The chain carries TRBV2 and TRBJ2-1; 12 bases are shared with TRBD2. The CDR3 loop spans 16 amino acids. In germline, CDR1 is SNHLY, CDR2 FYNNEI. J gave up 7 bases and V 10 bases, and 14 bases lay outside the gene matches. The CDR3 region has the DNA TGTGCCACGCGGAGGAGGGCTAGCGGGAGGGTGAATGAGCAGTTCTTC. This translates into CATRRRASGRVNEQFF.

The chain uses TRBV7-9 and TRBJ2-1, with a weak D call TRBD2 (6 bases). Trimming stripped 0 bases from V and 5 bases from J, with 14 bases between. Germline V gene lookup returns CDR1 SEHNR and CDR2 FQNEAQ (reference sequence). The CDR3 is 16 amino acids. The CDR3 reads CASSLAVVAVHNEQFF. The DNA of the CDR3 is TGTGCCAGCAGCTTAGCAGTGGTAGCGGTTCACAATGAGCAGTTCTTC.

The chain carries TRBV28 and TRBJ2-5; D possibly corresponds to TRBD2 (6 bases). This CDR3 has 15 amino acids. V was shortened by 2 bases and J by 5 bases, with 15 bases between the two germline ends. The germline V gene encodes CDR1 MDHEN and CDR2 SYDVKM. CDR3 region: CASSLSLGGWETQYF. CDR3 bases: TGTGCCAGCAGTTTAAGTTTGGGGGGTTGGGAGACCCAGTACTTC.

J is TRBJ2-3 and V is TRBV28; 7 bases map to TRBD2. Trimming cost V 4 bases and J 3 bases; bases outside gene matches: 7. In germline, CDR1 is MDHEN, CDR2 SYDVKM. The CDR3 contains 15 residues. The chain's CDR3 is CASSYAAGVTDTQYF. The CDR3 bases are TGTGCCAGCAGTTATGCGGCGGGAGTAACAGATACGCAGTATTTT. Full variable domain (missing parts from reference TRBV28 and TRBJ2-3): DVKVTQSSRYLVKRTGEKVFLECVQDMDHENMFWYRQDPGLGLRLIYFSYDVKMKEKGDIPEGYSVSREKKERFSLILESASTNQTSMYLCASSYAAGVTDTQYFGPGTRLTVL.

The V gene is TRBV5-1, the J gene TRBJ2-3, with D unresolved. The germline V gene has CDR1 SGHRS and CDR2 YFSETQ. The CDR3 covers 12 residues. V was pared by 4 bases and J by 2 bases, with 5 bases between. The CDR3 protein is CASSDFTDTQYF. In DNA form, the CDR3 reads TGCGCCAGCAGCGATTTCACAGATACGCAGTATTTT.

This chain uses TRBV6-1 with TRBJ2-5; D remains ambiguous. The germline V gene has CDR1 MNHNS and CDR2 SASEGT. The CDR3 is made up of 10 amino acids. Trimming removed 9 bases from V and 5 bases from J, with 7 bases in between. This CDR3 is CARGVETQYF. The CDR3 DNA reads TGTGCCAGGGGCGTGGAGACCCAGTACTTC.

The CDR3, as DNA: TGTGCCATCGGCCCACAATTGGGCACTGAAGCTTTCTTT. This translates into CAIGPQLGTEAFF. The J gene is TRBJ1-1, the V gene TRBV10-3; D not resolved. The V end was cut by 8 bases, the J end by 4 bases, with 14 bases between. This CDR3 contains 13 residues. Germline lookup yields CDR1 ENHRY and CDR2 SYGVKD.

The V and J genes are TRBV6-6 and TRBJ2-2, with D unclear. The CDR3 extends over 13 amino acids. Germline CDR1 and CDR2: MNHNY and SVGAGI (reference sequence). V was trimmed by 2 bases and J by 2 bases, leaving 3 bases between them. The CDR3 is CASSYINTGELFF. The CDR3 DNA reads as TGTGCCAGCAGTTACATAAACACCGGGGAGCTGTTTTTT.

The chain joins TRBV7-6 to TRBJ1-3; D is unresolved. The CDR3 has 13 amino acids. CDR1 is SGHVS, CDR2 FNYEAQ, per germline. Trimming pared 6 bases from V and 0 bases from J, leaving 6 bases between. The CDR3 protein is CASRPSSGNTIYF. The CDR3 bases are TGTGCCAGCAGGCCCAGCTCTGGAAACACCATATATTTT. The variable domain in full, completed from reference TRBV7-6 and TRBJ1-3, reads GAGVSQSPRYKVTKRGQDVALRCDPISGHVSLYWYRQALGQGPEFLTYFNYEAQQDKSGLPNDRFSAERPEGSISTLTIQRTEQRDSAMYRCASRPSSGNTIYFGEGSWLTVV.

The chain is built from TRBV18 and TRBJ1-5, with TRBD1 matching over 7 bases. Germline CDR1 and CDR2: KGHSH and LQKENI. CDR3 length: 15 amino acids. The ends lost 3 bases at V and 2 bases at J; junction bases unmatched: 4. The CDR3 spells CASSPQGQGNQPQHF. DNA for the CDR3: TGTGCCAGCTCACCCCAAGGACAGGGCAATCAGCCCCAGCATTTT.

The chain uses TRBV5-5 and TRBJ1-1, with 9 bases lining up with TRBD1. The V and J ends lost 3 bases and 6 bases, in that order; junction bases with no gene match: 6. The CDR3 consists of 14 residues. Germline loops: CDR1 SGHKS, CDR2 YYEKEE (reference sequence). The chain's CDR3 is CASSWTGDGAEAFF. The CDR3 nucleotides read TGTGCCAGCAGCTGGACAGGGGATGGAGCTGAAGCTTTCTTT.

The J gene is TRBJ1-5, the V gene TRBV28, with 12 nucleotides matching TRBD1. The CDR3 length is 15 residues. CDR1 is MDHEN and CDR2 is SYDVKM in the germline V gene. V gave up 6 bases and J gave up 5 bases; unmatched junction bases: 5. In nucleotides, the CDR3 is TGTGCCAGCAGGGGGACAGGGGGCAACGATCAGCCCCAGCATTTT. This codes for CASRGTGGNDQPQHF.

This clone occurred a few times. The gene calls are TRBV5-1 and TRBJ1-5; maybe TRBD1 (6 bases). Between the trimmed V and J ends, which lost 5 bases and 1 base, there was a span of 7 bases. The CDR3 spans 13 residues. Per germline, CDR1 SGHRS and CDR2 YFSETQ. CDR3 in DNA: TGCGCCAGCAGACAGGGAAGCAATCAGCCCCAGCATTTT. Protein: CASRQGSNQPQHF.

V gene TRBV5-1 combines with J gene TRBJ2-1, with a possible D match to TRBD1 (5 bases). The CDR3 sequence is 16 residues long. From germline, CDR1 is SGHRS and CDR2 YFSETQ. Trimming pared 1 base from V and 6 bases from J, leaving 17 bases between. CDR3 bases: TGCGCCAGCAGCTTGAAGGGGCCGAGTGGTGGCAATGAGCAGTTCTTC. The encoded protein is CASSLKGPSGGNEQFF.